The sequence of this T cell receptor beta chain was determined in a study of shared clonotypes between healthy human individuals. A CD45RA+ naive subset and a CD45RA-negative memory subset were split from CD4+ cells. The CDR3 sequence is 16 residues long. V was cut by 0 bases and J by 2 bases, with 11 bases left in between. Germline assignment: CDR1 SGHAT and CDR2 FQNNGV. The data were produced by immunoSEQ multiplex PCR, yet TCRdb's version contains in-frame clones alone and is incomplete. Of 1.6 million or so clones in the sample, approximately 98.5% were seen once. Sample: naive CD4+ T cells sorted from blood. This sample's subset: CD45RA+ positively selected. This sequence was found in a man aged 25 to 40 in good health. The chain combines TRBV11-2 with TRBJ2-1; possibly TRBD1 or TRBD2 for D (5 bases each). CDR3 nucleotides: TGTGCCAGCAGCTTAGATCGACAGCGGACCTACAATGAGCAGTTCTTC. It is translated as CASSLDRQRTYNEQFF.